The sequence of this TCR beta chain was determined in a study of blood T cell repertoires in COVID-19. On the study more broadly: From T cells, B-cell-depleted T cells, or PBMCs came the material, which was cDNA or gDNA.

TCRdb's table, derived via immunoSEQ multiplex PCR, lists solely in-frame clones and lacks some. The sample has about 220,000 clones; nearly 90% are singletons. Clinical history reported by participants formed the basis on which cohorts were assigned. The germline V and J ends were trimmed by 0 bases and 4 bases, with 16 bases remaining between them. The germline CDR1 and CDR2 sequences are SGHNT and YYREEE (reference sequence). The length of the CDR3 is 16 residues. The rearrangement links TRBV5-4 to TRBJ1-1; weak D call: TRBD1 (5 bases). The sample taken for sequencing was PBMCs or T cells enriched from blood (not recorded which). This TCR derives from a young man who had been exposed to COVID-19. The CDR3 DNA reads as TGTGCCAGCAGCTTGGAGGGCAGACTTAGGGGCACTGAAGCTTTCTTT. The encoded protein is CASSLEGRLRGTEAFF.